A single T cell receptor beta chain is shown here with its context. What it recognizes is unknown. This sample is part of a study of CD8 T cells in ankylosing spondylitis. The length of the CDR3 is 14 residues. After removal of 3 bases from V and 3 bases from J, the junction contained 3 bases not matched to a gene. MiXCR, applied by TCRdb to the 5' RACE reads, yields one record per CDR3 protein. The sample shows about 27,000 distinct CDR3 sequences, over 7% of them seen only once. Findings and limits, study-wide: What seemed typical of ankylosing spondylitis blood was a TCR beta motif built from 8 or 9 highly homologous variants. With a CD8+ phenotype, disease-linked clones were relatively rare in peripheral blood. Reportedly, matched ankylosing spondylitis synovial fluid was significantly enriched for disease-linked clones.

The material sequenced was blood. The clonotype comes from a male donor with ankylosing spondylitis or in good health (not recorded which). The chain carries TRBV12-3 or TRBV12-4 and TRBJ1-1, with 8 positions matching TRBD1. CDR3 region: CASSLRTGYTEAFF. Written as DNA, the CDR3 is TGTGCCAGCAGTTTGCGGACAGGGTACACTGAAGCTTTCTTT.